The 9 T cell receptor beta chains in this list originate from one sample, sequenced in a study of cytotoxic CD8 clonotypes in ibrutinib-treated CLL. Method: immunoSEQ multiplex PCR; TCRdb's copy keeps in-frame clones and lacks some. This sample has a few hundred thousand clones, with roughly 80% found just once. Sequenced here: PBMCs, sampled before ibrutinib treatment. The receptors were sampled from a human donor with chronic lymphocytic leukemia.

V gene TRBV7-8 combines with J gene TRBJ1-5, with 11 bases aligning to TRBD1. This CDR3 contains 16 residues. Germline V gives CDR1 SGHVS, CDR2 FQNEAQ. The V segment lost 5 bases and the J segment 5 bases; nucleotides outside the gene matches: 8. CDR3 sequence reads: CASSDRDRGIHQPQHF. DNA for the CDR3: TGTGCCAGCAGCGATCGGGACAGGGGGATCCATCAGCCCCAGCATTTT.

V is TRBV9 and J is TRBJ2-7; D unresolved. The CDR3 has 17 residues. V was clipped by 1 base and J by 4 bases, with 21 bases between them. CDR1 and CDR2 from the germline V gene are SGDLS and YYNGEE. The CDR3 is CASSVNPDHPGPYEQYF. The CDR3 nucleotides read TGTGCCAGCAGCGTAAACCCGGACCACCCCGGCCCATACGAGCAGTACTTC.

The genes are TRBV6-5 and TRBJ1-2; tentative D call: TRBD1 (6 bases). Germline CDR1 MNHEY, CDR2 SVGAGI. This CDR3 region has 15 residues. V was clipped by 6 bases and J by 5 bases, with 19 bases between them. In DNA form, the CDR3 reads TGTGCCAGCAGACAACAGGGACGGATTCTATATGGCTACACCTTC. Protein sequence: CASRQQGRILYGYTF.

Here the CDR3 DNA reads TGTGCCATCAGTGAGGAAAGACAGTTCAACGAGCAGTACTTC. It yields the protein CAISEERQFNEQYF. The rearrangement joins TRBV10-3 to TRBJ2-7, with D maybe TRBD1 (5 bases). Trimming took off 2 bases at V and 5 bases at J, with 13 bases between the two ends. The CDR3 spans 14 residues. The germline gives CDR1 ENHRY, CDR2 SYGVKD.

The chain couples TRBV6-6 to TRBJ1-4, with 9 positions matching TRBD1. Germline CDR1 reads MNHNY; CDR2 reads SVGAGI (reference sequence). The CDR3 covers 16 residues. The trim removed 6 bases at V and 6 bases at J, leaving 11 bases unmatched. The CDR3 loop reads CASSTHNRGLYEKLFF. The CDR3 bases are TGTGCCAGCAGCACGCACAACAGGGGGCTTTATGAAAAACTGTTTTTT.

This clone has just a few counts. CDR3 nucleotide sequence: TGTGCCAGCAGCGTCAGGCAGAGCTCCTACGAGCAGTACTTC. Protein sequence: CASSVRQSSYEQYF. The rearrangement uses TRBV7-8 and TRBJ2-7; D remains ambiguous. V dropped 5 bases and J dropped 0 bases, with 11 bases sitting between them. This CDR3 is built from 14 residues. Germline CDR1 is SGHVS and CDR2 is FQNEAQ.

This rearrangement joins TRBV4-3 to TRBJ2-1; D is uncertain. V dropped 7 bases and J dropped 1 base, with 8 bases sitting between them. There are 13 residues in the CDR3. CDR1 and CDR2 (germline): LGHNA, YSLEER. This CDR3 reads CASISGSYNEQFF. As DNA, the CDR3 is TGCGCCAGCATAAGTGGGTCCTACAATGAGCAGTTCTTC.

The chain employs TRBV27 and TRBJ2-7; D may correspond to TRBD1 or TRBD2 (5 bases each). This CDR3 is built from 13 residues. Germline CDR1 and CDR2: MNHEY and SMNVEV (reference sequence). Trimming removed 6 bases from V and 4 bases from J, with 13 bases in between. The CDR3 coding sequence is TGTGCCAGCAGCACCTCTGAGGGGTACGAGCAGTACTTC. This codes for CASSTSEGYEQYF.

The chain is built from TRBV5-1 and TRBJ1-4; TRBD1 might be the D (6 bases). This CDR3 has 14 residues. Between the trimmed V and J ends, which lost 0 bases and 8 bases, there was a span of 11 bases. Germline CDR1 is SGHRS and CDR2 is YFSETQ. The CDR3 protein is CASSLGQADEKLFF. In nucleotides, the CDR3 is TGCGCCAGCAGCTTGGGACAGGCCGACGAAAAACTGTTTTTT.